This TCR delta chain was observed in a study of Vδ1+ human thymocytes. Sorted Vdelta1+ thymocytes were about 98% to 99.6% pure. J was trimmed by 5 bases and V by 3 bases; bases with no gene match: 4. CDR3 size: 15 residues. CDR1 is TSWWSYY and CDR2 is QGS in the germline V gene. The study, taken as a whole, reports: Donors shared many TRG clonotypes but few TRD clonotypes. Highly polyclonal TRG and TRD repertoires with Gaussian CDR3 length distributions appeared in thymus.

The template was reverse-transcribed extracted RNA. CDR3 amplicons came from multiplex PCR with pooled V-gene forward and constant-region reverse primers. TCRdb reprocessed the multiplex PCR reads using CATT. Counted here are some 54,000 delta-chain clones, 15% to 20% occurring once; the ten biggest clones make up approximately 0.54%. This clone was observed a few times. Antigen specificity is unknown. The same CDR3 also results from other DNA sequences found in this sample. Input material: Vdelta1+ gamma-delta thymocytes from the thymus. Described subset: FACS-sorted CD3+ TCRalphabeta- TCRVdelta1+ TCRVdelta2- thymocytes. V usage is TRDV1 and J usage is TRDJ1; 12 nucleotides match TRDD3. The TCR was taken from a boy younger than two who had congenital heart surgery. The chain's CDR3 is CALGDAGGYADKLIF. CDR3 in DNA: TGTGCTCTTGGGGATGCTGGGGGATACGCGGATAAACTCATCTTT.